Listed here is a single T cell receptor (beta chain). Measured with immunoSEQ multiplex PCR; TCRdb has only the in-frame clones, and not every one. Of about 38,000 clones listed, around 82% are singletons. This sample was included in a study of OX40 agonist ivuxolimab in advanced cancers. The length of the CDR3 is 11 residues. In germline, CDR1 is SGHNT, CDR2 YYREEE (reference sequence). Between the trimmed V and J ends, which lost 2 bases and 5 bases, there was a span of 4 bases. The rearrangement uses TRBV5-4 and TRBJ1-2; D not certain. The sample was CD4+ or CD8+ T cells sorted from blood, taken in a trial of the OX40 agonist ivuxolimab. This TCR was sampled from an adult with an advanced solid tumor such as melanoma, head and neck, liver or kidney cancer. The chain's CDR3 is CASSFEYGYTF. The CDR3 coding sequence is TGTGCCAGCAGCTTTGAGTATGGCTACACCTTC. Drawing the rest from reference TRBV5-4 and TRBJ1-2, the complete variable domain is ETGVTQSPTHLIKTRGQQVTLRCSSQSGHNTVSWYQQALGQGPQFIFQYYREEENGRGNFPPRFSGLQFPNYSSELNVNALELDDSALYLCASSFEYGYTFGSGTRLTVV.